Listed below are T cell receptor beta chains from one sample, sequenced in a study of T cells in Graves' hyperthyroidism and ophthalmopathy. TCRdb re-called the multiplex PCR reads through MiXCR, storing one row per CDR3 protein. The sample contains approximately 400,000 distinct CDR3 sequences, roughly 14% of which appear only once. The sample consisted of blood. These receptor sequences come from a woman in her fifties or sixties with Graves' hyperthyroidism. Each CDR3 is given without its conserved first and last residue. Each record gives: CDR3 length, V gene, CDR3 protein.

len: 13
v_gene: TRBV12-3/TRBV12-4
CDR3aa: ASSLAWGIGDEQF

len: 12
v_gene: TRBV20-1
CDR3aa: SASSSGNTGELF

len: 9
v_gene: TRBV6-1
CDR3aa: ASKGSAGYT

len: 13
v_gene: TRBV3-1
CDR3aa: ASSQAAGHNYGYT

len: 15
v_gene: TRBV6-6
CDR3aa: ASSYSQGQGAGGELF

len: 11
v_gene: TRBV28
CDR3aa: ASSGQGVHGYT

len: 12
v_gene: TRBV7-8
CDR3aa: ASSLERGTGTQY

len: 12
v_gene: TRBV5-5
CDR3aa: ASSLDPSRDEQY

len: 13
v_gene: TRBV20-1
CDR3aa: SAPGGQSSTDTQY

len: 18
v_gene: TRBV7-8
CDR3aa: ASSLARRGLAGPGANVLT

len: 14
v_gene: TRBV5-1
CDR3aa: ASSLDLASPQETQY

len: 12
v_gene: TRBV5-1
CDR3aa: ASSSPGRVTEAF

len: 14
v_gene: TRBV19
CDR3aa: ASRERRASGTDTQY

len: 11
v_gene: TRBV3-1
CDR3aa: ASRSQGSYEQY

len: 15
v_gene: TRBV5-1
CDR3aa: ASSLWGGQGVGTEAF

len: 11
v_gene: TRBV30
CDR3aa: AWSRSPEETQY

len: 14
v_gene: TRBV5-4
CDR3aa: ASSGWDRGRGDTQY

len: 12
v_gene: TRBV2
CDR3aa: ASSEGQVGQPQH

len: 9
v_gene: TRBV5-1
CDR3aa: ASRREGELF

len: 12
v_gene: TRBV19
CDR3aa: ASSGGAGYNEQF

len: 15
v_gene: TRBV28
CDR3aa: ASSTDQDRNFNSPLH

len: 13
v_gene: TRBV18
CDR3aa: ASSPLGAWGYEQY

len: 13
v_gene: TRBV2
CDR3aa: ASTLSDMNTGELF

len: 10
v_gene: TRBV3-1
CDR3aa: ASSHASYEQY

len: 9
v_gene: TRBV2
CDR3aa: ASSWSNEQY

len: 16
v_gene: TRBV27
CDR3aa: ASSFPTRTGRRAYEQY

len: 12
v_gene: TRBV3-1
CDR3aa: ASSQFRQDTEAF

len: 10
v_gene: TRBV6-1
CDR3aa: ASRDSPGELF

len: 12
v_gene: TRBV6-1
CDR3aa: ASSFPTGDYGYT

len: 11
v_gene: TRBV29-1
CDR3aa: SAEGTGEETQY

len: 13
v_gene: TRBV7-2
CDR3aa: ASSSRDYLTPEQY

len: 11
v_gene: TRBV15
CDR3aa: ATSGYRVTGYT

len: 13
v_gene: TRBV5-1
CDR3aa: ASSRGLAGASEQF

len: 15
v_gene: TRBV11-2
CDR3aa: ASSLAGYSRGTDTQY

len: 11
v_gene: TRBV19
CDR3aa: ATEFRDRAGYT

len: 13
v_gene: TRBV20-1
CDR3aa: SAYVVSSGSFEQY

len: 14
v_gene: TRBV4-1
CDR3aa: ASSQTPGQGAGEQY

len: 15
v_gene: TRBV11-3
CDR3aa: ASSLGTGGAWGETQY

len: 14
v_gene: TRBV7-9
CDR3aa: ASSFRGNDSGNTIY

len: 16
v_gene: TRBV7-2
CDR3aa: VSSLKFLSETGGSGAF

len: 14
v_gene: TRBV11-2
CDR3aa: ASSLGPTGGWYGYT

len: 8
v_gene: TRBV29-1
CDR3aa: SVDGETQY

len: 17
v_gene: TRBV14
CDR3aa: ASSQARERPPPGQETQY

len: 15
v_gene: TRBV24-1
CDR3aa: ATSDLWASGRTGELF

len: 11
v_gene: TRBV20-1
CDR3aa: SASVGLSYEQY

len: 13
v_gene: TRBV18
CDR3aa: ASSPTGTGNTEAF

len: 10
v_gene: TRBV5-1
CDR3aa: ASSWDRQAQH

len: 11
v_gene: TRBV20-1
CDR3aa: SVQAHGNQPQH

len: 11
v_gene: TRBV10-3
CDR3aa: AIRGTANTEAF

len: 11
v_gene: TRBV20-1
CDR3aa: SALTTENTEAF

len: 11
v_gene: TRBV5-1
CDR3aa: ASSFDSSYEQY

len: 11
v_gene: TRBV27
CDR3aa: ASTGLAGPEQF

len: 13
v_gene: TRBV11-3
CDR3aa: ASSAGLDPVNEQF

len: 11
v_gene: TRBV3-1
CDR3aa: ASSQDPNSPLH

len: 15
v_gene: TRBV5-1
CDR3aa: ASSSGAGTSGRYEQY

len: 11
v_gene: TRBV18
CDR3aa: ASSPSSANEQF

len: 10
v_gene: TRBV20-1
CDR3aa: SADAAWYGYT